The clone carrying this T cell receptor (beta chain) was detected ten times or more. Its antigen is undetermined. Fresh peripheral blood, 10 ml, yielded the PBMCs. It was RNA transcripts that yielded the amplified TCR beta CDR3 regions. Carried out on the TCR CDR3, a first-round RT-PCR used the HTBI primer set. MiXCR was run by TCRdb on the multiplex PCR reads, yielding one entry per CDR3 protein. Of over 550,000 distinct CDR3 sequences listed, roughly 17% are singletons. This entry is derived from a study of T cells in Graves' hyperthyroidism and ophthalmopathy. Study-level results: Blood also held most thyroid clonotypes expanded beyond 0.001. Before onset, by a median of approximately 6.2 months, the model predicted ophthalmopathy.

The clonotype originates from a woman between 18 and 29 years old with Graves' hyperthyroidism. Sequencing was carried out using blood.

CDR3 residues: CARSGQGHRDGELFF. CDR3 DNA sequence: TGTGCCAGATCAGGACAGGGTCATCGGGACGGGGAGCTGTTTTTT. The rearrangement joins TRBV2 to TRBJ2-2; 8 bases agree with TRBD1. The CDR3 has 15 residues. Unmatched junction bases numbered 13, after V lost 9 bases and J lost 7 bases. CDR1 SNHLY and CDR2 FYNNEI come from the germline V gene.